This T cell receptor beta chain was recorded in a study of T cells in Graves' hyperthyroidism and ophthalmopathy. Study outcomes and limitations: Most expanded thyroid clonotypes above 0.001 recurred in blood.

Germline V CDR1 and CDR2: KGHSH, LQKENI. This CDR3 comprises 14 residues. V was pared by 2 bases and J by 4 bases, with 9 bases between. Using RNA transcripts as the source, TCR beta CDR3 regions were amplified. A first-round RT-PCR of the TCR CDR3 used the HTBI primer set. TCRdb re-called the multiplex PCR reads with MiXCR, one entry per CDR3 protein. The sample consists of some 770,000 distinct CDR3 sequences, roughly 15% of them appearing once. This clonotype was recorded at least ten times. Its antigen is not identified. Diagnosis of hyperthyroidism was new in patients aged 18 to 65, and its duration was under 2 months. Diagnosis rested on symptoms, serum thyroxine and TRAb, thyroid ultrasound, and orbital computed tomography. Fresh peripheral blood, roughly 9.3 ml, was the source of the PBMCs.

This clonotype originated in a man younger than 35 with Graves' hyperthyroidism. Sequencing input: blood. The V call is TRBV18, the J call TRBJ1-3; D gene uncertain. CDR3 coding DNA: TGTGCCAGCTCACCAAGTGCCGCGGGAAACACCATATATTTT. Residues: CASSPSAAGNTIYF.